The text below deals with one TCR beta chain. Its cognate antigen is unknown. The data originate from a study of T cell responses to AZD1222 COVID-19 vaccine. Findings of the study overall: Baseline antibody screening turned up just a handful of seropositive AZD1222 recipients. Among the donors, most were white British and more were female, and clonal diversity was possibly underestimated.

Measured with immunoSEQ multiplex PCR; TCRdb has only the in-frame clones, and not every one. The sample has approximately 96,000 clones, approximately 90% seen once. The V and J ends lost 4 bases and 0 bases respectively, with 25 bases between them. The CDR3 is 20 residues long. Per the germline V gene, CDR1 is SNHLY and CDR2 is FYNNEI. The chain combines TRBV2 with TRBJ1-3, with D possibly being TRBD1 (6 bases). The sample consisted of peripheral blood, taken 28 days after the second AZD1222 dose. This receptor was obtained from an adult who received the AZD1222 COVID-19 vaccine. In DNA form, the CDR3 reads TGTGCCAGCAGTGCCATCGGGACACCTGGGGGGTTATTCTCTGGAAACACCATATATTTT. As protein: CASSAIGTPGGLFSGNTIYF. Full variable domain (remainder filled in from reference TRBV2 and TRBJ1-3): EPEVTQTPSHQVTQMGQEVILRCVPISNHLYFYWYRQILGQKVEFLVSFYNNEISEKSEIFDDQFSVERPDGSNFTLKIRSTKLEDSAMYFCASSAIGTPGGLFSGNTIYFGEGSWLTVV.